The clone carrying this T cell receptor (beta chain) was counted only a few times. The data were taken from a study of T cell repertoires in cytomegalovirus infection. Study-wide context: Public TCR beta signatures marked donors with CMV infection and the matching HLA.

From germline, CDR1 is SGHAT and CDR2 FQNNGV. Unmatched junction bases numbered 11, after V lost 5 bases and J lost 3 bases. This CDR3 has 16 amino acids. TCRdb passed the reads through MiXCR, listing each CDR3 protein once. This table has some 400,000 distinct CDR3 sequences, roughly a third appearing once. The clonotype comes from a human donor in good health (CMV status not recorded). Some clones in this sample may be carry-over from other donors' samples. Sequencing was carried out using PBMCs. The rearrangement links TRBV11-2 to TRBJ2-3; 7 bases map to TRBD2. CDR3 protein: CASSPRLAAPTDTQYF. The CDR3 DNA sequence: TGTGCCAGCAGCCCACGACTAGCCGCCCCGACAGATACGCAGTATTTT.